This T cell receptor beta chain was identified in a study of cytomegalovirus exposure and HLA in healthy donors. Findings and caveats of the study: A later analysis found first-cohort TCR clusters tended to co-occur in the 120 validation repertoires.

The table lists this clone with a count of one. The antigen is not known. This table comes from immunoSEQ multiplex PCR, and its TCRdb copy is limited to in-frame clones, with some not included. This table holds around 260,000 clones, less than 95% found once. The receptor's source is a woman younger than 45 in good health and CMV-seronegative. Sequencing was done on a sample of PBMCs.

The CDR3 here is CASSLARGQGKEKLFF. The CDR3 nucleotides are TGTGCCAGCAGCTTAGCGCGAGGACAGGGTAAAGAAAAACTGTTTTTT. J is TRBJ1-4 and V is TRBV7-8; 8 bases are shared with TRBD1. The CDR3 extends over 16 amino acids. V was clipped by 0 bases and J by 8 bases; unmatched bases: 8. The germline V gene encodes CDR1 SGHVS and CDR2 FQNEAQ.